This section outlines one TCR beta chain sequence together with its context. What it binds is unknown. Original data processing: ImmunoSEQ sequences covered only the junction and lacked quality scores; filtering therefore differed. Measured with immunoSEQ multiplex PCR; TCRdb has only the in-frame clones, and not every one. V, J and clone size are taken as reported in that table, and D and trimming were inferred from the DNA itself. This sample has about 1,800,000 clones; approximately 94% occur once, and the top ten carry approximately 1%. Germline CDR1 SGHAT, CDR2 FQNNGV. Trimming left V 0 bases short and J 4 bases short, with 18 bases between. This CDR3 spans 18 amino acids. Naive CD8 isolation took CD45RO-negative cells positively selected for CCR7 and excluded terminally differentiated effector memory CD45RA+ cells. This record belongs to a study of shared clonotypes between healthy human individuals. Study observations and caveats: The sharing of 4% to 5.5% of naive CD4 clonotypes was seen across several donors.

The V gene is TRBV11-2, the J gene TRBJ1-4; a weak D match, TRBD1 (6 bases). The sample was naive CD8+ T cells sorted from blood. The receptor was isolated from a man aged 18 to 29 in good health. In DNA, the CDR3 is TGTGCCAGCAGCTTAGATCTCCTACAGGGAGGACTTAATGAAAAACTGTTTTTT. Encoded protein: CASSLDLLQGGLNEKLFF.